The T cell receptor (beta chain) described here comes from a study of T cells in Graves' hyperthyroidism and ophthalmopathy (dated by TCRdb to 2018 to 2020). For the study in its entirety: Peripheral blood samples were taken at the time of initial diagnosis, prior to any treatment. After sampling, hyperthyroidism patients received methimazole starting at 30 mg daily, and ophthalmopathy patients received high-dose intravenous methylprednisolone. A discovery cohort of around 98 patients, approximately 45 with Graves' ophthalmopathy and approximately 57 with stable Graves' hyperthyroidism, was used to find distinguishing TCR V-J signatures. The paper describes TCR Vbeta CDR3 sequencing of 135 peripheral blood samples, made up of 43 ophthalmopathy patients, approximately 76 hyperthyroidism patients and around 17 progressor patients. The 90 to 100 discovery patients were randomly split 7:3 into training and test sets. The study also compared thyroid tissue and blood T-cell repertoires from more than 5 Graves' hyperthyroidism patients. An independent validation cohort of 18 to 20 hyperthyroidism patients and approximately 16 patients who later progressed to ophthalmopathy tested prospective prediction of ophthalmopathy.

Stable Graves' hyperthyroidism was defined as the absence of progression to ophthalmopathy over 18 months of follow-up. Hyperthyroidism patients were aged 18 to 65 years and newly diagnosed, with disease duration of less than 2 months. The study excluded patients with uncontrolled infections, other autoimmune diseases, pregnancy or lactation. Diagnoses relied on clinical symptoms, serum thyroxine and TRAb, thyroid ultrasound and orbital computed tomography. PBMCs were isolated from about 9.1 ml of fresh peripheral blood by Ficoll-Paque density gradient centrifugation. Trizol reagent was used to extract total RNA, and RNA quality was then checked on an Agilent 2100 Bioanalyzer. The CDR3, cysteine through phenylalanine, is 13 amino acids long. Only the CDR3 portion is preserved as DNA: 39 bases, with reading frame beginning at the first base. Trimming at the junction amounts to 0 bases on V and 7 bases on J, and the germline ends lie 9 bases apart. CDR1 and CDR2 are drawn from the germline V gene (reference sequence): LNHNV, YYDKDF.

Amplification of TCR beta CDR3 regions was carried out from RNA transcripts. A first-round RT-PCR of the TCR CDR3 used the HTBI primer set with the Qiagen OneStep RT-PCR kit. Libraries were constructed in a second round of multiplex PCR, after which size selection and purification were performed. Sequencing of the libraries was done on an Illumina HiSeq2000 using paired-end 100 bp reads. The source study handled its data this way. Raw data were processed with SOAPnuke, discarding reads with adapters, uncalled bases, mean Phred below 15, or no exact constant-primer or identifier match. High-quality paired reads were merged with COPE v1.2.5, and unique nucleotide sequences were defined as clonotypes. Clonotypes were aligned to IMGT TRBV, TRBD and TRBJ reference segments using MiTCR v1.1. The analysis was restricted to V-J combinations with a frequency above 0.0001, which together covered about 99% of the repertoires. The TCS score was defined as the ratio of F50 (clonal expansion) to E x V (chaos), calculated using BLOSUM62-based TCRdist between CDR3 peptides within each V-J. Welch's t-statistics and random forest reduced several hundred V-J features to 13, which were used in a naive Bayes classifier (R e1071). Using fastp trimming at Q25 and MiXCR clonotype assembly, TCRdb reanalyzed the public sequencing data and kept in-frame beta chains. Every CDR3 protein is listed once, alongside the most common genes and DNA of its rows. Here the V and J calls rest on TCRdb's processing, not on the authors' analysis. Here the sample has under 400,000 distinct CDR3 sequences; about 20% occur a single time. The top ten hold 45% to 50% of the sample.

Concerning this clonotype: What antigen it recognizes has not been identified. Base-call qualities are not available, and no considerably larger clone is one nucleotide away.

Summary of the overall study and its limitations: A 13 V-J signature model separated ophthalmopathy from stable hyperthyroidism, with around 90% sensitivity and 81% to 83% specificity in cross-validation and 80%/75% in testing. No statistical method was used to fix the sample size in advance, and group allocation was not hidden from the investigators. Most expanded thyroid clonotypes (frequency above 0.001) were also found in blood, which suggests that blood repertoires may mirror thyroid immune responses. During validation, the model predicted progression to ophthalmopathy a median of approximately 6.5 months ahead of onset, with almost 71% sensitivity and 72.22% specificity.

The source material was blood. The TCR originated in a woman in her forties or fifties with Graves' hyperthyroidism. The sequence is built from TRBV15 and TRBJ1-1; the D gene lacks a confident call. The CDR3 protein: CATSRDRGFEAFF. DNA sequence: TGTGCCACCAGCAGAGATCGAGGTTTTGAAGCTTTCTTT.